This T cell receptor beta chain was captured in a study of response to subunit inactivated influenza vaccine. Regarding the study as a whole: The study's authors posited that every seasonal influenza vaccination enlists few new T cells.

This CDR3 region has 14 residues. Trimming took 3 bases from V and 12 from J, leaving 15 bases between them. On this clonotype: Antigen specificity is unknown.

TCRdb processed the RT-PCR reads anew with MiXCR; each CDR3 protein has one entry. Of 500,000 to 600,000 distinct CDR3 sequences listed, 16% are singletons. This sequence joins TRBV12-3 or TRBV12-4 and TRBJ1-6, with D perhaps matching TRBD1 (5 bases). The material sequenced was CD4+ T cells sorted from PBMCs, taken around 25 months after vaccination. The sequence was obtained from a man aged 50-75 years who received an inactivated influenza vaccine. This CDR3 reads CASSFGGPGRPLHF. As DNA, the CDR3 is TGTGCCAGCAGTTTCGGGGGTCCAGGGAGACCCCTCCACTTT.